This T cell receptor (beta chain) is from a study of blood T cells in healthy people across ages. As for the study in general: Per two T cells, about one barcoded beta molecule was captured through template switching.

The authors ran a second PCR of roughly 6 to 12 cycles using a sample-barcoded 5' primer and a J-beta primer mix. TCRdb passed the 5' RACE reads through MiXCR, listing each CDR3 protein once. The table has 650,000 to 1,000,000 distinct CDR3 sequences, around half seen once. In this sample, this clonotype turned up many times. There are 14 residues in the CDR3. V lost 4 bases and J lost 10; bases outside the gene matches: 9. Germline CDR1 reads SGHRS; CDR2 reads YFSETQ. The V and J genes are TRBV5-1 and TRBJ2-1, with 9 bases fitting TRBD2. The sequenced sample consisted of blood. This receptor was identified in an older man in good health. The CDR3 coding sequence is TGCGCCAGCAGCAAGACTAGCGGAGCCGAGGAGCAGTTCTTC. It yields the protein CASSKTSGAEEQFF.